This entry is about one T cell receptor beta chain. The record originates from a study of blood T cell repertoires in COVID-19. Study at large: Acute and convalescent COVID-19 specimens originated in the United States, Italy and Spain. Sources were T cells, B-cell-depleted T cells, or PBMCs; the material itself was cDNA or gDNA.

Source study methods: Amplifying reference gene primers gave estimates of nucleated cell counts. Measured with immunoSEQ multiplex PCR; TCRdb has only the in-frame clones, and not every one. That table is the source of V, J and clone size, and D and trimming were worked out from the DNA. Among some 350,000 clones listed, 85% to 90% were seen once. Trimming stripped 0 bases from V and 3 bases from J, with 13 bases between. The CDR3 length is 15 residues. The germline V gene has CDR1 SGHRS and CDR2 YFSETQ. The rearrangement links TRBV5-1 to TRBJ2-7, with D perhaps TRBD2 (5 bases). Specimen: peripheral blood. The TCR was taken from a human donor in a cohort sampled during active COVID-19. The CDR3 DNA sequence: TGCGCCAGCAGCTTGGGGAGGACGCTTATCTACGAGCAGTACTTC. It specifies CASSLGRTLIYEQYF.